These 4 T cell receptor delta chains were all obtained from the same sample, sequenced in a study of Vδ1+ human thymocytes. The template was reverse-transcribed extracted RNA. The CDR3 regions were amplified by multiplex PCR from V-gene primers to a constant-region primer. TCRdb re-called the multiplex PCR reads via CATT. The sample comprises roughly 55,000 delta-chain clones, approximately 15% of which are singletons, and under 0.55% rests with the top ten. General observations from the study: Highly polyclonal TRG and TRD repertoires with Gaussian CDR3 length distributions appeared in thymus.

No antigens are known for them. The sequencing sample was made of Vdelta1+ gamma-delta thymocytes from the thymus. Subset indicated: FACS-sorted CD3+ TCRalphabeta- TCRVdelta1+ TCRVdelta2- thymocytes. These receptor sequences come from a boy younger than two who had congenital heart surgery.

This chain joins TRAV29/DV5 and TRDJ1, with D possibly being TRDD2 (6 bases). V was trimmed by 3 bases and J by 3 bases, leaving 15 bases between them. The CDR3 runs to 14 residues. CDR1 is NSMFDY and CDR2 is ISSIKDK in the germline V gene. As DNA, the CDR3 is TGTGCAGCAATTTTTCCTATCTTCGCCGATAAACTCATCTTT. Translation: CAAIFPIFADKLIF.

This clone was seen only a few times. V gene TRDV1 combines with J gene TRDJ1; no reliable D call. V was shortened by 1 base and J by 0 bases, with 27 bases between the two germline ends. This CDR3 comprises 21 residues. Germline loops: CDR1 TSWWSYY, CDR2 QGS. The DNA of the CDR3 is TGTGCTCTTGGGGAACAGTGGCTCGCTACGGCTGAGGCCCCGTACACCGATAAACTCATCTTT. Protein product: CALGEQWLATAEAPYTDKLIF.

The chain links TRDV2 to TRDJ1, with TRDD3 matching 10 bases. With V trimmed by 0 bases and J by 2 bases, 17 bases remained unmatched. The germline V gene has CDR1 GEAIGNYY and CDR2 EKD. The CDR3 totals 20 residues. The CDR3 loop is CACDTEEKLGDGDGTDKLIF. In nucleotides, the CDR3 is TGTGCCTGTGACACCGAAGAAAAACTGGGGGATGGAGATGGGACCGATAAACTCATCTTT.

This clone appeared a few times. The chain carries TRDV1 and TRDJ1; D is perhaps TRDD3 (6 bases). This CDR3 comprises 19 residues. V lost 4 bases to trimming and J lost 3 bases, with 27 bases between them. The germline gives CDR1 TSWWSYY, CDR2 QGS. The CDR3 DNA is TGTGCTCTTGGGGTACCTCGGTTATGGGGGCCCCGGAGGCCCGATAAACTCATCTTT. Residues: CALGVPRLWGPRRPDKLIF.